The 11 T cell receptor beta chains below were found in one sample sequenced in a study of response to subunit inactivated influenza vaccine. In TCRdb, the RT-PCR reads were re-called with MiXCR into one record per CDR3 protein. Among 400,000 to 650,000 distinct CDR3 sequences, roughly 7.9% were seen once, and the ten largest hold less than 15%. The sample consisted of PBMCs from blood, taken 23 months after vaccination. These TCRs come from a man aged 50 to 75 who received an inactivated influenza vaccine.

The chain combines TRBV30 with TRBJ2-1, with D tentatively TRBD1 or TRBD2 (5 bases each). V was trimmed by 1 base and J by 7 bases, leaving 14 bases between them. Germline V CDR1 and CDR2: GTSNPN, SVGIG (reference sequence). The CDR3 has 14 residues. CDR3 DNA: TGTGCCTGGAGTGGGGGGACCCCAACGAATGAGCAGTTCTTC. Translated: CAWSGGTPTNEQFF.

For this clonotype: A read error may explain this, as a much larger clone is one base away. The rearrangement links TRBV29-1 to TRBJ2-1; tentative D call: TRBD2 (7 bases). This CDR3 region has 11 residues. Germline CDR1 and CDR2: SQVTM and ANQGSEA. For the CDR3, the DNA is TGCAGCGTAGGGAGGGACAATAAGCAGTTCTTC. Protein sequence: CSVGRDNKQFF.

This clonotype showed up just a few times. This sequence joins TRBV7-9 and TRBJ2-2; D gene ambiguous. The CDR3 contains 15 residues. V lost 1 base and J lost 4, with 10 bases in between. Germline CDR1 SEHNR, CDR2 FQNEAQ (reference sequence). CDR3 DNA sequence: TGTGCCAGCAGCTTAGAAGCAGTCGTCACCGGGGAGCTGTTTTTT. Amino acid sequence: CASSLEAVVTGELFF.

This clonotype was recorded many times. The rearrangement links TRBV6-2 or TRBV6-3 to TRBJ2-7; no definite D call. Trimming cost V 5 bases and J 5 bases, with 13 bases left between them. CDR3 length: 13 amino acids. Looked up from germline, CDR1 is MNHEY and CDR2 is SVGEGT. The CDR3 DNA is TGTGCCAGCAGTGGCCAGGTTGTCAACGAGCAGTACTTC. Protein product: CASSGQVVNEQYF.

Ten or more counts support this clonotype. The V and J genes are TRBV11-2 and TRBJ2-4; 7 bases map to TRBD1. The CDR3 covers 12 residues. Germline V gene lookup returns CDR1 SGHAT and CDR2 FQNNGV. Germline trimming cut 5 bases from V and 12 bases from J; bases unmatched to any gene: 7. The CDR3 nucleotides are TGTGCCAGCAGCACAGGGGCCCAATATCAGTACTTC. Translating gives CASSTGAQYQYF.

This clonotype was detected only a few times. The CDR3 region has the DNA TGTGCCAGCAGAGCAACGACAACTGGGGCCAACGTCCTGACTTTC. Translated, it gives CASRATTTGANVLTF. This chain joins TRBV2 and TRBJ2-6; D gene uncertain. This CDR3 region has 15 residues. Germline V gene lookup returns CDR1 SNHLY and CDR2 FYNNEI. The V gene lost 6 bases and the J gene lost 2 bases, with 11 bases spanning the gap.

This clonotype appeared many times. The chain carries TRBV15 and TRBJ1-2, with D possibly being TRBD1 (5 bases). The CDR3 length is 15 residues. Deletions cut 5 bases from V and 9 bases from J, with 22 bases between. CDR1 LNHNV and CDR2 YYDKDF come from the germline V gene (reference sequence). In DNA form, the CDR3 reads TGTGCCACCAGCCGGTCGGGACCGCTCTATGATAGCTACACCTTC. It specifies CATSRSGPLYDSYTF.

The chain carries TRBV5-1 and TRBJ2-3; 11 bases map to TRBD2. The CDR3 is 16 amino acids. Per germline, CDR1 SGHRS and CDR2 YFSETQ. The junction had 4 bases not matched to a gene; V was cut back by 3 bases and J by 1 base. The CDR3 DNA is TGCGCCAGCAGCTCACCGGGACTAGCGGGCACAGATACGCAGTATTTT. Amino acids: CASSSPGLAGTDTQYF. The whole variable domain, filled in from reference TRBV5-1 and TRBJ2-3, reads KAGVTQTPRYLIKTRGQQVTLSCSPISGHRSVSWYQQTPGQGLQFLFEYFSETQRNKGNFPGRFSGRQFSNSRSEMNVSTLELGDSALYLCASSSPGLAGTDTQYFGPGTRLTVL.

The CDR3 nucleotides read TGTGCCAGCAGTTTAGCGCATGGCAGGGACTATGGCTACACCTTC. Translating gives CASSLAHGRDYGYTF. The chain couples TRBV12-3 or TRBV12-4 to TRBJ1-2; tentative D call: TRBD1 (5 bases). Trimming left V 0 bases short and J 3 bases short, with 11 bases between. The CDR3 sequence is 15 residues long.

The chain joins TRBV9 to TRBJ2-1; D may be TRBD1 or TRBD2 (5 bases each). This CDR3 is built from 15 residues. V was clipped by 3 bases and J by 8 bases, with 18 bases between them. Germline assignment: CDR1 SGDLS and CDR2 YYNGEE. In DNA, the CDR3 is TGTGCCAGCAGCGCCGACGGGACCCCCCGTGATGAGCAGTTCTTC. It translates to CASSADGTPRDEQFF.

The CDR3 nucleotides read TGTGCCAGCAGCCAAGATGGGTCAGTTCAAGAGACCCAGTACTTC. It specifies CASSQDGSVQETQYF. The chain is built from TRBV4-2 and TRBJ2-5; no reliable D call. CDR3 length: 15 residues. Germline V gives CDR1 LGHNA, CDR2 YNFKEQ. The V end lost 0 bases, the J end lost 2 bases, and 10 bases lay between the germline ends.